This TCR beta chain was profiled in a study of T cell changes during pregnancy in multiple sclerosis. Germline lookup yields CDR1 MGHRA and CDR2 YSYEKL. The CDR3 extends over 14 amino acids. Deletions cut 3 bases from V and 7 bases from J, with 15 bases between. Profiled with immunoSEQ multiplex PCR; TCRdb holds only in-frame clones, not every one. The sample holds fewer than 25,000 clones; around 86% are singletons and the top ten take approximately 5.5%. The sequence was collected from a female donor in good health, enrolled as a control in a pregnancy study. Sequencing was performed on CD8+ T cells from peripheral blood mononuclear cells, taken in the third trimester of pregnancy. The chain joins TRBV4-1 to TRBJ1-1; TRBD1 is a possible D gene (5 bases). CDR3 sequence (DNA): TGCGCCAGCAGCCAGTTCGAAGACAGCAGTGAAGCTTTCTTT. Residues: CASSQFEDSSEAFF.